This T cell receptor beta chain was sequenced in a study of T cells expressing NK-cell markers. For the study at large: Seven of the eight sequenced donors were classified as HCMV-seropositive, and one was classified as seronegative.

TCRdb re-called the 5' RACE reads; every CDR3 protein appears as one record, without DNA. In total, the table holds a few hundred thousand distinct CDR3 sequences. The TCR sequence derives from a man aged 18 to 30 in good health. Sequences were obtained from blood T cells: a sorted CD56 or NKG2C T cell subset, CD4+ or CD8+ T cells, or bulk PBMC T cells (not recorded which).

CDR3 sequence: CASRSRGLGYTF. J is TRBJ1-2 and V is TRBV12-3 or TRBV12-4; without DNA, the TCRdb call of TRBD1 cannot be checked. The CDR3 spans 12 residues.